This TCR beta chain was found in a study of response to subunit inactivated influenza vaccine. Study-level results: Authors suggested that a seasonal influenza vaccination recruits few new T cells each time.

Concerning this clonotype: The target antigen is unknown.

TCRdb re-analysed the RT-PCR reads in MiXCR, keeping a single row per CDR3 protein. The data hold approximately 680,000 distinct CDR3 sequences, with around 14% observed a single time. Sequenced material: PBMCs from blood, taken roughly 13 days after vaccination. The clonotype originates from a man over 45 who received an inactivated influenza vaccine.

CDR3 in amino acids: CASSLVGSTSSYEQYF. CDR3 coding DNA: TGCGCCAGCAGCTTGGTGGGTAGCACGAGCTCCTACGAGCAGTACTTC. The chain links TRBV5-1 to TRBJ2-7; the D is unclear. Per the germline V gene, CDR1 is SGHRS and CDR2 is YFSETQ. The CDR3 sequence is 16 residues long. The ends were cut back, 0 bases at V and 0 bases at J, with 13 bases in the middle.